The rows below give T cell receptor beta chains drawn from one sample of a study of shared clonotypes between healthy human individuals. The method was immunoSEQ multiplex PCR; TCRdb's version includes in-frame clones alone and lacks a portion of them. The sample holds some 2,100,000 clones, around 95% seen once. Sequenced: naive CD4+ T cells sorted from blood. These receptors came from a man aged 18 to 35 in good health. CDR3s include the opening cysteine and the closing phenylalanine or tryptophan. D genes are given only for firm matches. Rows give clone size only sometimes, using once, few, many, or a class for an expanded clone.

d_call j_call clone_size v_call cdr3_aa cdr3_nt
TRBD1 TRBJ2-7 - TRBV2 CASSKDRGNLDEQYF TGTGCCAGCAGTAAAGACAGGGGGAATCTGGACGAGCAGTACTTC
- TRBJ2-7 once TRBV14 CASSQDSGQGIYEQYF TGTGCCAGCAGCCAAGATTCCGGGCAGGGGATCTACGAGCAGTACTTC
- TRBJ2-3 - TRBV29-1 CSVRTGSDTQYF TGCAGCGTACGAACAGGGTCAGATACGCAGTATTTT
TRBD2 TRBJ2-1 - TRBV19 CATLSRAGGYNEQFF TGTGCCACCCTATCAAGGGCGGGGGGCTACAATGAGCAGTTCTTC
- TRBJ1-5 - TRBV2 CASGNNQPQHF TGTGCCAGTGGGAATAACCAGCCCCAGCATTTT
- TRBJ2-2 once TRBV7-9 CASSWTGELFF TGTGCCAGCAGCTGGACCGGGGAGCTGTTTTTT
TRBD1 TRBJ1-2 - TRBV6-5 CASRQGANYGYTF TGTGCCAGCAGGCAGGGGGCTAACTATGGCTACACCTTC
- TRBJ1-1 - TRBV19 CASSTENTEAFF TGTGCCAGTAGTACTGAGAACACTGAAGCTTTCTTT
TRBD1 TRBJ2-1 - TRBV4-1 CASSQEDRGFSEQFF TGCGCCAGCAGCCAAGAGGACAGGGGTTTCAGTGAGCAGTTCTTC
- TRBJ1-2 - TRBV20-1 CSASVPYGYTF TGCAGTGCTAGTGTTCCCTATGGCTACACCTTC
- TRBJ2-3 - TRBV18 CASSPPVDTDTQYF TGTGCCAGCTCACCACCAGTAGACACAGATACGCAGTATTTT
- TRBJ1-1 - TRBV5-6 CASSLVQGQSMNTEAFF TGTGCCAGCAGCTTGGTACAGGGCCAAAGCATGAACACTGAAGCTTTCTTT
- TRBJ2-2 - TRBV7-6 CASSFLAIKNTGELFF TGTGCCAGCAGCTTTCTAGCTATTAAGAACACCGGGGAGCTGTTTTTT
- TRBJ2-3 - TRBV10-3 CAISGGQISLDTQYF TGTGCCATCAGTGGAGGACAGATCTCTCTGGATACGCAGTATTTT
- TRBJ1-2 few TRBV2 CASTRRLRDSYGYTF TGTGCCAGCACCCGACGGCTCAGGGACTCCTATGGCTACACCTTC
TRBD2 TRBJ2-7 - TRBV7-2 CATQLAGAPTYEQYF TGTGCCACGCAACTAGCGGGAGCCCCTACCTACGAGCAGTACTTC
- TRBJ2-7 - TRBV18 CASSRFLGGEYEQYF TGTGCCAGCTCACGTTTCCTGGGGGGAGAATACGAGCAGTACTTC
- TRBJ2-7 - TRBV12-5 CASGLPARTEQYF TGTGCTAGTGGTTTGCCGGCGCGCACCGAGCAGTACTTC
- TRBJ2-1 - TRBV4-1 CASSPHPTSGGYNEQFF TGCGCCAGCAGCCCACACCCCACTAGTGGCGGGTACAATGAGCAGTTCTTC
- TRBJ1-4 - TRBV2 CASSEARFLSRWAPIKLFF TGTGCCAGCAGTGAAGCGAGGTTTCTCTCTCGTTGGGCTCCGATCAAACTGTTTTTT
- TRBJ1-6 few TRBV5-1 CASSEESSYNSPLHF TGCGCCAGCAGCGAGGAAAGCTCCTATAATTCACCCCTCCACTTT
- TRBJ1-2 - TRBV5-8 CASSLEGNYGYTF TGTGCCAGCAGCTTGGAGGGAAACTATGGCTACACCTTC
- TRBJ2-1 - TRBV14 CASSQAKTQKWSYNEQFF TGTGCCAGCAGCCAAGCCAAGACCCAGAAGTGGTCCTACAATGAGCAGTTCTTC
- TRBJ2-3 - TRBV6-1 CASRRASETDTQYF TGTGCCAGCAGGCGGGCTAGCGAAACAGATACGCAGTATTTT
TRBD1 TRBJ1-1 few TRBV6-5 CASRSGTVNTEAFF TGTGCCAGCAGGTCCGGGACAGTGAACACTGAAGCTTTCTTT
- TRBJ2-7 - TRBV5-4 CASSLPGAYEQYF TGTGCCAGCAGCTTGCCAGGGGCCTACGAGCAGTACTTC
- TRBJ2-7 - TRBV7-9 CASSLTGLGEQYF TGTGCCAGCAGCTTAACAGGGCTGGGGGAGCAGTACTTC
- TRBJ1-6 - TRBV6-1 CASSEVRGSYNSPLHF TGTGCCAGCAGTGAAGTCCGGGGCTCCTATAATTCACCCCTCCACTTT
- TRBJ1-1 - TRBV28 CASTQGGSTEAFF TGTGCCAGCACCCAAGGGGGGTCCACTGAAGCTTTCTTT
TRBD1 TRBJ2-7 - TRBV28 CASGRQGMVHEQYF TGTGCCAGCGGGCGACAGGGGATGGTCCACGAGCAGTACTTC
- TRBJ1-1 - TRBV11-2 CASSLAGIAGNTEAFF TGTGCCAGCAGCTTGGCAGGGATCGCGGGGAACACTGAAGCTTTCTTT
- TRBJ1-1 - TRBV5-1 CASRTGAGNTEAFF TGCGCCAGCAGGACCGGGGCAGGAAACACTGAAGCTTTCTTT
- TRBJ2-1 - TRBV18 CASSGTAGNEQFF TGTGCCAGTTCCGGGACGGCGGGCAATGAGCAGTTCTTC
- TRBJ2-1 - TRBV7-9 CASSLSGSYNEQFF TGTGCCAGCAGCTTATCTGGATCCTACAATGAGCAGTTCTTC
TRBD2 TRBJ2-5 - TRBV28 CASSQAGTSDQETQYF TGTGCCAGCAGTCAGGCCGGGACTAGCGACCAAGAGACCCAGTACTTC
- TRBJ2-7 - TRBV4-1 CASSQDIRDEQYF TGCGCCAGCAGCCAAGATATCCGGGACGAGCAGTACTTC
- TRBJ1-2 - TRBV6-5 CASSSGLGDGYTF TGTGCCAGCAGCTCCGGGTTAGGTGATGGCTACACCTTC
- TRBJ1-2 - TRBV6-5 CASSQVRGGYTF TGTGCCAGCAGTCAAGTCAGGGGCGGCTACACCTTC
- TRBJ2-3 once TRBV5-1 CASSLEGNTDTQYF TGCGCCAGCAGCTTGGAAGGTAACACAGATACGCAGTATTTT
- TRBJ1-2 - TRBV18 CASSPGAGNYGYTF TGTGCCAGCTCACCGGGGGCAGGGAACTATGGCTACACCTTC
- TRBJ2-4 - TRBV19 CASSIAAGGNIQYF TGTGCCAGTAGTATAGCGGCAGGTGGAAACATTCAGTACTTC
TRBD2 TRBJ2-1 - TRBV7-2 CASRVAGGTYNEQFF TGTGCCAGCAGGGTAGCGGGGGGAACCTACAATGAGCAGTTCTTC
TRBD2 TRBJ2-1 - TRBV5-4 CASSKGLAGDFNEQFF TGTGCCAGCAGCAAGGGACTAGCGGGGGACTTCAATGAGCAGTTCTTC
- TRBJ2-7 - TRBV18 CASSPPPGAYEQYF TGTGCCAGCTCACCACCGCCGGGGGCCTACGAGCAGTACTTC
- TRBJ1-6 once TRBV5-6 CASSLSGANSPLHF TGTGCCAGCAGCTTATCTGGGGCGAATTCACCCCTCCACTTT
- TRBJ2-5 - TRBV4-1 CASSQDELGIQGTQYF TGCGCCAGCAGCCAAGATGAACTGGGGATACAAGGGACCCAGTACTTC
TRBD1 TRBJ2-5 - TRBV6-5 CASSGQALGETQYF TGTGCCAGCAGTGGACAGGCCCTGGGGGAGACCCAGTACTTC
- TRBJ2-5 - TRBV5-1 CASSLEGLGSKETQYF TGCGCCAGCAGCTTGGAGGGTCTTGGGTCCAAGGAGACCCAGTACTTC
- TRBJ1-2 - TRBV11-1 CASSLEGRAYGYTF TGTGCCAGCAGCTTAGAAGGGAGGGCCTATGGCTACACCTTC
- TRBJ2-7 - TRBV6-1 CASDTGQGPYEQYF TGTGCCAGCGACACGGGCCAGGGGCCCTACGAGCAGTACTTC
- TRBJ2-1 - TRBV7-8 CASSLAPTVREQFF TGTGCCAGCAGCTTAGCGCCGACAGTCCGGGAGCAGTTCTTC
- TRBJ2-3 - TRBV30 CATEGGKFTDTQYF TGTGCGACGGAGGGGGGCAAATTCACAGATACGCAGTATTTT
- TRBJ1-4 - TRBV5-6 CASSLLQAGEKLFF TGTGCCAGCAGCTTGTTACAGGCGGGGGAAAAACTGTTTTTT
- TRBJ2-1 - TRBV7-9 CASSSKMVGHNEQFF TGTGCCAGCAGCTCTAAGATGGTCGGCCACAATGAGCAGTTCTTC
TRBD1 TRBJ1-6 - TRBV19 CASSMLDRGLNSPLHF TGTGCCAGTAGTATGCTGGACAGGGGACTAAATTCACCCCTCCACTTT
- TRBJ1-1 - TRBV19 CASRHREANTEAFF TGTGCCAGTAGACACCGGGAGGCGAACACTGAAGCTTTCTTT